These 28 T cell receptor beta chains were sequenced from one sample in a study of T-cell memory formation after mild COVID-19. TCRdb passed the 5' RACE reads through MiXCR, listing each CDR3 protein once. The data hold about 470,000 distinct CDR3 sequences, with 20% to 25% observed a single time. Sequencing used PBMCs or a T cell subset sorted from them (not recorded which). These receptors all come from an adult woman who had mild COVID-19 (a few samples of this study predate the infection). Cell type and time point are not known.

This clonotype has more than one count but fewer than ten. The chain carries TRBV4-3 and TRBJ2-7; no clear D. The CDR3 totals 13 residues. V gave up 4 bases and J gave up 5 bases, with 12 bases separating them. The V gene's germline CDR1 is LGHNA and CDR2 YSLEER. CDR3 bases: TGCGCCAGCAGCCTATCGGGTATTCACGAGCAGTACTTC. Protein: CASSLSGIHEQYF.

This clonotype was observed a handful of times. The gene calls are TRBV7-2 and TRBJ2-7, with 11 positions matching TRBD2. The CDR3 length is 14 residues. V was clipped by 4 bases and J by 7 bases; unmatched bases: 6. Germline V gene data show CDR1 as SGHTA and CDR2 as FQGNSA. The DNA for the CDR3 is TGTGCCAGCAGCTCCTCGACTAGCGGGAAGGAGCAGTACTTC. This codes for CASSSSTSGKEQYF.

This clonotype was counted only a few times. This chain joins TRBV20-1 and TRBJ2-1, with TRBD1 matching 8 bases. This CDR3 contains 16 residues. The V segment lost 5 bases and the J segment 10 bases; nucleotides outside the gene matches: 19. Germline V gene data show CDR1 as DFQATT and CDR2 as SNEGSKA (reference sequence). The chain's CDR3 is CSAAGTGALRSYEQFF. CDR3 DNA sequence: TGCAGTGCTGCCGGGACAGGAGCCCTCCGGTCTTACGAGCAGTTCTTC.

V is TRBV3-1 and J is TRBJ2-5, with TRBD1 matching 10 bases. The CDR3 has 14 residues. After removal of 6 bases from V and 4 bases from J, the junction contained 5 bases not matched to a gene. In germline, CDR1 is LGHDT, CDR2 YNNKEL (reference sequence). Here the CDR3 reads CASSWGQGTETQYF. CDR3 sequence (DNA): TGTGCCAGCAGTTGGGGACAGGGGACAGAGACCCAGTACTTC.

This clonotype was picked up a small number of times. The chain employs TRBV10-3 and TRBJ2-5, with 10 bases lining up with TRBD2. V lost 3 bases to trimming and J lost 5 bases; unmatched junction nucleotides: 6. Germline V gives CDR1 ENHRY, CDR2 SYGVKD. The length of the CDR3 is 15 residues. This chain's CDR3 is CAISEGSGRLETQYF. The DNA for the CDR3 is TGTGCCATCAGTGAAGGTAGCGGGAGGCTTGAGACCCAGTACTTC.

The V and J genes are TRBV4-3 and TRBJ2-4; tentatively, D is TRBD2 (5 bases). Germline lookup yields CDR1 LGHNA and CDR2 YSLEER. Trimming pared 0 bases from V and 0 bases from J, leaving 9 bases between. This CDR3 has 16 residues. CDR3 amino acids: CASSQELGLAKNIQYF. The CDR3 DNA follows: TGCGCCAGCAGCCAAGAACTAGGACTAGCCAAAAACATTCAGTACTTC.

The gene calls are TRBV5-1 and TRBJ1-5, with D hard to call. There are 14 residues in the CDR3. Trimming removed 1 base from V and 5 bases from J, with 10 bases in between. Germline CDR1 SGHRS, CDR2 YFSETQ. CDR3 bases: TGCGCCAGCAGCTTGACGGGATTCGATCAGCCCCAGCATTTT. This codes for CASSLTGFDQPQHF.

The chain links TRBV13 to TRBJ1-4; 7 bases are shared with TRBD1. Germline CDR1 PRHDT, CDR2 FYEKMQ (reference sequence). CDR3 length: 15 amino acids. V shed 5 bases, J shed 4 bases, and the junction held 7 bases outside the gene matches. The CDR3 loop is CASSHPGQLNEKLFF. The CDR3, as DNA: TGTGCCAGCAGCCACCCGGGACAGCTTAATGAAAAACTGTTTTTT.

This clonotype was counted once. The J gene is TRBJ1-2, the V gene TRBV18, with D possibly matching TRBD1 (6 bases). Germline V gene data show CDR1 as KGHSH and CDR2 as LQKENI. V lost 0 bases, J lost 10 bases, and 12 bases lay in between. The CDR3 extends over 13 amino acids. The CDR3 DNA reads as TGTGCCAGCTCACCACCGGCTAGGGGACACTACACCTTC. Protein: CASSPPARGHYTF.

The rearrangement links TRBV9 to TRBJ2-3; D is perhaps TRBD2 (6 bases). Between the trimmed V and J ends, which lost 4 bases and 1 base, there was a span of 10 bases. This CDR3 has 14 residues. The germline CDR1 and CDR2 sequences are SGDLS and YYNGEE. CDR3 in DNA: TGTGCCAGCAGCCCGTGGGAGGGCACAGATACGCAGTATTTT. As protein: CASSPWEGTDTQYF.

This clonotype was recorded a few times. The V gene is TRBV5-1, the J gene TRBJ2-3; TRBD1 matches 9 bases. With V trimmed by 4 bases and J by 4 bases, 16 bases remained unmatched. Germline V gives CDR1 SGHRS, CDR2 YFSETQ. The CDR3 covers 18 residues. CDR3 sequence: CASSPPYRGRVSADTQYF. In nucleotides, the CDR3 is TGCGCCAGCAGCCCACCATACAGGGGGCGCGTCTCGGCAGATACGCAGTATTTT.

This clonotype was seen a handful of times. The chain links TRBV7-9 to TRBJ2-3; 7 bases are shared with TRBD2. Germline CDR1 is SEHNR and CDR2 is FQNEAQ (reference sequence). CDR3 length: 14 residues. V lost 2 bases, J lost 3 bases, and 2 bases stayed unmatched. The CDR3: CASSLSGTTDTQYF. In DNA, the CDR3 is TGTGCCAGCAGCTTAAGCGGGACGACAGATACGCAGTATTTT.

This clonotype was seen only once. The V call is TRBV4-1, the J call TRBJ1-1; D is perhaps TRBD1 (5 bases). CDR1 and CDR2 (germline): MGHRA, YSYEKL. Trimming left V 4 bases short and J 0 bases short, with 12 bases between. The CDR3 extends over 15 amino acids. The CDR3 sequence is CASSPLGTVNTEAFF. The CDR3 DNA reads TGCGCCAGCAGCCCACTCGGGACGGTGAACACTGAAGCTTTCTTT.

This clonotype has ten or more counts. The chain employs TRBV27 and TRBJ2-1; possibly TRBD1 or TRBD2 for D (5 bases each). Trimming took 2 bases from V and 6 from J, leaving 11 bases between them. Germline V gene lookup returns CDR1 MNHEY and CDR2 SMNVEV (reference sequence). The CDR3 is made up of 14 amino acids. In nucleotides, the CDR3 is TGTGCCAGCAGTTTAGGGACCCACTTCAATGAGCAGTTCTTC. It codes for CASSLGTHFNEQFF.

This clonotype was seen a handful of times. The J gene is TRBJ1-3, the V gene TRBV5-1, with 8 positions matching TRBD1. CDR3 size: 17 residues. J gave up 2 bases and V 0 bases, and 7 bases lay outside the gene matches. Germline V gene data show CDR1 as SGHRS and CDR2 as YFSETQ. The CDR3 nucleotides read TGCGCCAGCAGCTTGGGACCCTCGGACAGGGCTGGAAACACCATATATTTT. Its protein product is CASSLGPSDRAGNTIYF. The whole variable domain, filled in from reference TRBV5-1 and TRBJ1-3, reads KAGVTQTPRYLIKTRGQQVTLSCSPISGHRSVSWYQQTPGQGLQFLFEYFSETQRNKGNFPGRFSGRQFSNSRSEMNVSTLELGDSALYLCASSLGPSDRAGNTIYFGEGSWLTVV.

This chain links TRBV5-6 with TRBJ2-1; D is ambiguous. The V gene's germline CDR1 is SGHDT and CDR2 YYEEEE. This CDR3 region has 16 residues. V shed 1 base and J shed 0 bases, with 11 bases lying between them. CDR3 nucleotide sequence: TGTGCCAGCAGCTTGTCACGCTACAGCTCCTACAATGAGCAGTTCTTC. Protein: CASSLSRYSSYNEQFF.

This clonotype was counted a few times. The chain has TRBV3-1 and TRBJ2-5, with D tentatively TRBD1 (5 bases). CDR1 is LGHDT and CDR2 is YNNKEL in the germline V gene (reference sequence). The CDR3 covers 15 residues. With 2 bases removed from V and 1 base from J, the gap between germline ends came to 11 bases. CDR3 nucleotides: TGTGCCAGCAGCCAACAGGGAAGATCCCAAGAGACCCAGTACTTC. Translated: CASSQQGRSQETQYF.

The genes are TRBV19 and TRBJ1-1, with a weak D call TRBD1 (6 bases). Trimming removed 6 bases at V and 3 bases at J, with 11 bases between. This CDR3 has 13 amino acids. Germline V lookup: CDR1 LNHDA, CDR2 SQIVND (reference sequence). In DNA form, the CDR3 reads TGTGCCAGTAGGGGAGACAGGTACACTGAAGCTTTCTTT. Translating gives CASRGDRYTEAFF.

The chain joins TRBV4-1 to TRBJ1-2; D is unresolved. Germline loops: CDR1 MGHRA, CDR2 YSYEKL. The CDR3 is made up of 16 amino acids. Trimming removed 0 bases from V and 2 bases from J, with 13 bases in between. The CDR3, as DNA: TGCGCCAGCAGCCAAGAGGGCCCGGGAGGGAACTATGGCTACACCTTC. Its translation: CASSQEGPGGNYGYTF.

V usage is TRBV7-6 and J usage is TRBJ2-2; 9 positions agree with TRBD1. V was pared by 6 bases and J by 0 bases, with 8 bases of the junction left unmatched. This CDR3 spans 17 amino acids. Germline-derived CDR1 and CDR2 are SGHVS and FNYEAQ. CDR3 in amino acids: CASSYTGGRANTGELFF. CDR3 sequence (DNA): TGTGCCAGCAGTTATACAGGGGGCCGCGCGAACACCGGGGAGCTGTTTTTT.

This clonotype was seen more than once but under ten times. This chain joins TRBV5-1 and TRBJ2-7; D is ambiguous. Germline CDR1 reads SGHRS; CDR2 reads YFSETQ. This CDR3 has 15 residues. V lost 0 bases and J 0 bases, leaving 10 bases between the germline ends. The CDR3 spells CASSLEWQASYEQYF. The CDR3 nucleotides read TGCGCCAGCAGCTTGGAGTGGCAAGCCTCCTACGAGCAGTACTTC. The whole variable domain, remainder taken from reference TRBV5-1 and TRBJ2-7, is KAGVTQTPRYLIKTRGQQVTLSCSPISGHRSVSWYQQTPGQGLQFLFEYFSETQRNKGNFPGRFSGRQFSNSRSEMNVSTLELGDSALYLCASSLEWQASYEQYFGPGTRLTVT.

V usage is TRBV6-6 and J usage is TRBJ2-1, with 10 bases lining up with TRBD2. The CDR3 has 16 residues. V lost 6 bases to trimming and J lost 4 bases; unmatched junction nucleotides: 9. Germline V gene lookup returns CDR1 MNHNY and CDR2 SVGAGI (reference sequence). The CDR3 here is CASRPGLAVPYNEQFF. Written as DNA, the CDR3 is TGTGCCAGCAGGCCAGGACTAGCGGTCCCGTACAATGAGCAGTTCTTC.

This clonotype was recorded once. The chain has TRBV6-2 or TRBV6-3 and TRBJ2-5; 9 nucleotides line up with TRBD2. V lost 4 bases and J lost 4; bases outside the gene matches: 10. The V gene's germline CDR1 is MNHEY and CDR2 SVGEGT. CDR3 size: 16 residues. CDR3: CASSSHSGSRRETQYF. CDR3 nucleotides: TGTGCCAGCAGTTCCCATAGCGGGAGTCGGCGAGAGACCCAGTACTTC.

This clonotype was recorded a few times. The chain joins TRBV6-5 to TRBJ2-5; 9 bases match TRBD1. There are 14 residues in the CDR3. With 8 bases clipped from V and 5 bases from J, the junction kept 9 bases outside the gene matches. Germline V CDR1 and CDR2: MNHEY, SVGAGI. The CDR3, as DNA: TGTGCCAGCTCGCAGGGACAGGGTCGGGAGACCCAGTACTTC. Translating it yields CASSQGQGRETQYF.

This clonotype has only a few counts. V is TRBV7-2 and J is TRBJ2-1; no firm D call. The CDR3 sequence is 12 residues long. The germline CDR1 and CDR2 sequences are SGHTA and FQGNSA. Trimming took off 3 bases at V and 2 bases at J, with 2 bases between the two ends. CDR3 nucleotide sequence: TGTGCCAGCAGCTTTACCTACAATGAGCAGTTCTTC. This gives the protein CASSFTYNEQFF.

CDR3 in DNA: TGTGCCACCAGTGAGCTTTCGGGTTCCTACAATGAGCAGTTCTTC. It encodes CATSELSGSYNEQFF. The chain couples TRBV24-1 to TRBJ2-1; D is undetermined. The CDR3 totals 15 residues. The V gene's germline CDR1 is KGHDR and CDR2 SFDVKD. V was cut by 4 bases and J by 1 base, with 10 bases left in between.

This chain joins TRBV6-5 and TRBJ2-3; D is perhaps TRBD1 (5 bases). V was trimmed by 7 bases and J by 0 bases, leaving 11 bases between them. This CDR3 is built from 14 residues. Germline-derived CDR1 and CDR2 are MNHEY and SVGAGI. Here the CDR3 DNA reads TGTGCCAGCATCGACAGTTCTAGCACAGATACGCAGTATTTT. The encoded protein is CASIDSSSTDTQYF.

In its sample, this clonotype was seen a few times. This chain connects TRBV4-1 to TRBJ2-7, with D possibly being TRBD1 (6 bases). With 1 base removed from V and 3 bases from J, the gap between germline ends came to 16 bases. CDR1 MGHRA and CDR2 YSYEKL come from the germline V gene. There are 16 residues in the CDR3. In DNA, the CDR3 is TGCGCCAGCAGCCAAGTGGGGCAGGGGATGGACTACGAGCAGTACTTC. Protein sequence: CASSQVGQGMDYEQYF.